The clone carrying this TCR beta chain was counted many times. Each participant's cohort was designated according to participant-reported clinical history. Some clones are missing from TCRdb's copy, which holds only in-frame ones; the method was immunoSEQ multiplex PCR. This table holds a few hundred thousand clones, about 87% found once. The CDR3 has 13 residues. Germline V gene data show CDR1 as SGDLS and CDR2 as YYNGEE. V was trimmed by 5 bases and J by 4 bases, leaving 12 bases between them. This entry is derived from a study of blood T cell repertoires in COVID-19. The receptor was derived from a man between 18 and 29 years old with acute COVID-19. The sample comprised PBMCs or T cells enriched from blood (not recorded which). This rearrangement joins TRBV9 to TRBJ1-2, with D possibly TRBD1 on 6 matching bases. CDR3: CASRRTESYGYTF. CDR3 DNA sequence: TGTGCCAGCAGAAGGACAGAGTCCTATGGCTACACCTTC.